This T cell receptor beta chain was retrieved from a study of T cells in Graves' hyperthyroidism and ophthalmopathy. Regions amplified from RNA transcripts were the TCR beta CDR3 regions. HTBI primers drove first-round RT-PCR of the TCR CDR3. Each CDR3 protein is one row after TCRdb ran MiXCR on the multiplex PCR reads. The sample lists roughly 500,000 distinct CDR3 sequences, around 43% seen once, with about two fifths in the top ten. Unmatched junction bases numbered 3, after V lost 5 bases and J lost 8 bases. This CDR3 spans 14 amino acids. Germline CDR1 and CDR2: MGHDK and SYGVNS. Sequencing was carried out using peripheral blood or thyroid tissue (not recorded which). This clonotype was sampled from an adult woman with Graves' disease, either hyperthyroidism or ophthalmopathy (not recorded which). This chain connects TRBV25-1 to TRBJ1-6, with 10 positions matching TRBD1. CDR3 bases: TGTGCCAGCAGTAAGACAGGGGGCCATTCACCCCTCCACTTT. This codes for CASSKTGGHSPLHF. The variable domain in full, with the rest retrieved from reference TRBV25-1 and TRBJ1-6, is EADIYQTPRYLVIGTGKKITLECSQTMGHDKMYWYQQDPGMELHLIHYSYGVNSTEKGDLSSESTVSRIRTEHFPLTLESARPSHTSQYLCASSKTGGHSPLHFGNGTRLTVT.